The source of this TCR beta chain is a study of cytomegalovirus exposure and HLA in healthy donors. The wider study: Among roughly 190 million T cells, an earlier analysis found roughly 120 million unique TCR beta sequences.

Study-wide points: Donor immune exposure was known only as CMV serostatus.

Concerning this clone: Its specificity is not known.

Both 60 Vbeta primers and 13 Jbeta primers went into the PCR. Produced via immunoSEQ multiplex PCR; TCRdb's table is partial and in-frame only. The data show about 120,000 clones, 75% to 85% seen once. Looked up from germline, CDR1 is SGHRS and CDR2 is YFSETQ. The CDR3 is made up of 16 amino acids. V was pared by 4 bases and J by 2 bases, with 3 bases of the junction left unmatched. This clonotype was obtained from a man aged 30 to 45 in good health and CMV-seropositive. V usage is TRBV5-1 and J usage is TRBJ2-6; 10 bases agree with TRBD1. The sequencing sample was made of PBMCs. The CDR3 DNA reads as TGCGCCAGCAGCGTAGGACAGGGGGCTGGGGCCAACGTCCTGACTTTC. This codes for CASSVGQGAGANVLTF.